Each of the 2 T cell receptor beta chains below was sequenced from the same sample in a study of CD8+CD57+ T cells in acquired aplastic anemia. Patients included in sequencing had previously demonstrated CD8+CD57+ cell expansion by flow cytometry. Profiles of TCR beta VDJ and CDR3 were generated from a genomic DNA template. TCRdb itself ran the reads through MiXCR, one entry per CDR3 protein. Of a few hundred thousand distinct CDR3 sequences in the sample, less than 35% were seen once. Sequencing was performed on sorted CD4+, CD8+, or CD8+CD57+ T cells (not recorded which) from PBMCs. These TCRs come from a human donor with aplastic anemia.

In its sample, this clonotype was seen a few times. This chain joins TRBV6-4 and TRBJ2-7, with 12 bases lining up with TRBD2. V was clipped by 6 bases and J by 3 bases; unmatched bases: 9. CDR1 MRHNA and CDR2 SNTAGT come from the germline V gene. The CDR3 runs to 16 residues. Written as DNA, the CDR3 is TGTGCCAGCAGCCCTGGGACTAGCGGGTTCCGCTACGAGCAGTACTTC. This encodes CASSPGTSGFRYEQYF.

This clonotype was seen a few times. This sequence joins TRBV6-1 and TRBJ2-3; D call uncertain. CDR1 and CDR2 from the germline V gene are MNHNS and SASEGT. The CDR3 loop spans 11 amino acids. V lost 8 bases to trimming and J lost 6 bases, with 9 bases between them. This CDR3 reads CASGRRDTQYF. As DNA, the CDR3 is TGTGCCAGCGGGCGTCGGGATACGCAGTATTTT.